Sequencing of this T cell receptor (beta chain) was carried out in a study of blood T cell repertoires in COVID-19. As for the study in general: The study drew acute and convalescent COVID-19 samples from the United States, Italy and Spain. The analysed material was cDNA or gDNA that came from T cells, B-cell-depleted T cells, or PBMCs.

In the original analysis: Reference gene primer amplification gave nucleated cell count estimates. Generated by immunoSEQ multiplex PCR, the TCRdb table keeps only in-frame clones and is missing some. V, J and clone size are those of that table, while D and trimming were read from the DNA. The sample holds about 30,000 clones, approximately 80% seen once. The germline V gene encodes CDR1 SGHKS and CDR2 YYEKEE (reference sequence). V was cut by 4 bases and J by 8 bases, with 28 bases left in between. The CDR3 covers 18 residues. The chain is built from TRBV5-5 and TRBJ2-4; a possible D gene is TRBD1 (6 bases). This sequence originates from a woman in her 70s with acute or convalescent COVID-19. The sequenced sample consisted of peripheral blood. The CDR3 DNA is TGTGCCAGCAGCCAACAGGGCCTATCCACTATTGGCGGAGACATTCAGTACTTC. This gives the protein CASSQQGLSTIGGDIQYF.